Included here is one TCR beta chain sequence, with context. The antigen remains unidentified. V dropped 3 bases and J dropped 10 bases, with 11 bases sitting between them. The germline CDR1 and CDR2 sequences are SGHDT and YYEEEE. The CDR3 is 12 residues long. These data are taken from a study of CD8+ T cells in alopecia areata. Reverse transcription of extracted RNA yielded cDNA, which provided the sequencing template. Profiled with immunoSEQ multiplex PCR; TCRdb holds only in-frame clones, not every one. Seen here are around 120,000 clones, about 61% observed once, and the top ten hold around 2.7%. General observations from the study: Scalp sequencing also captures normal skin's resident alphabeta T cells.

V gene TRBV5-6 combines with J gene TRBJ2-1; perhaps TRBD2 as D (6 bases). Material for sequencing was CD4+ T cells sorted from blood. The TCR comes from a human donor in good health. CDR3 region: CASSYVGREQFF. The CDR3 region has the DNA TGTGCCAGCAGCTATGTAGGGAGGGAGCAGTTCTTC.